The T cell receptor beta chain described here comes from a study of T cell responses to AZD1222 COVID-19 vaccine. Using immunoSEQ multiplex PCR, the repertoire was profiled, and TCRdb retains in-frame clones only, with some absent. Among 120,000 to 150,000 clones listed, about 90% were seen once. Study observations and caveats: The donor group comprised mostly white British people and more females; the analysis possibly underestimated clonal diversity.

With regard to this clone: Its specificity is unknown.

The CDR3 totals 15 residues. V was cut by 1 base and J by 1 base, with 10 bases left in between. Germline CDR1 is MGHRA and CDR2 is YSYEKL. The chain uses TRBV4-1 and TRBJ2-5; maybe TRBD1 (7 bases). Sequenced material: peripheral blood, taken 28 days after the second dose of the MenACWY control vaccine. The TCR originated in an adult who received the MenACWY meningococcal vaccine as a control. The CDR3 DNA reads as TGCGCCAGCAGCCAAGTCCAGGGGGGCCAAGAGACCCAGTACTTC. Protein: CASSQVQGGQETQYF.